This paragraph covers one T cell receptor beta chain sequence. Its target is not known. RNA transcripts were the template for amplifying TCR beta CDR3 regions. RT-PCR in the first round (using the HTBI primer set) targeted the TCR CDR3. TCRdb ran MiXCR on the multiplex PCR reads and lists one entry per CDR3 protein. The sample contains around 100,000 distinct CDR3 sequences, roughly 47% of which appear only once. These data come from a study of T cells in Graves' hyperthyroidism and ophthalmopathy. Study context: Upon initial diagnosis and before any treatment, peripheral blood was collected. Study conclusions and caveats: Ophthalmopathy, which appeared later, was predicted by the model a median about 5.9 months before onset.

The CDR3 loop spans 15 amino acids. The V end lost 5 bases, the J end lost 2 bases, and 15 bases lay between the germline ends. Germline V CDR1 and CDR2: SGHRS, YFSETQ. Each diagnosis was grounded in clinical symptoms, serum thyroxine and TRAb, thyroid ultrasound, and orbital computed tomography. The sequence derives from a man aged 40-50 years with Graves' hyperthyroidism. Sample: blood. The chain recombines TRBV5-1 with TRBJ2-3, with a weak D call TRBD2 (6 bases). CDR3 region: CASSPGGVITDTQYF. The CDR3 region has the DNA TGCGCCAGCAGTCCGGGCGGGGTAATCACAGATACGCAGTATTTT.